Shown below are 27 T cell receptor beta chains from a single sample sequenced in a study of technical replicates of blood from a handful of donors. The assay was immunoSEQ multiplex PCR, and TCRdb's table has in-frame clones only and misses some. Of tens of thousands of clones listed, around 95% are singletons. The sample comprised T cells isolated from PBMCs. The source is a human donor in good health.

This chain's CDR3 is CASSLYFGAGDFQETQYF. The CDR3 coding sequence is TGTGCCAGCAGTTTATATTTCGGGGCGGGGGATTTTCAAGAGACCCAGTACTTC. The rearrangement uses TRBV27 and TRBJ2-5, with 7 bases fitting TRBD2. Trimming cost V 1 base and J 2 bases; bases outside gene matches: 13. CDR1 and CDR2 (germline): MNHEY, SMNVEV (reference sequence). The CDR3 consists of 18 residues.

The rearrangement links TRBV28 to TRBJ2-7, with TRBD2 identical over 7 bases. The CDR3 is made up of 14 amino acids. CDR1 MDHEN and CDR2 SYDVKM come from the germline V gene. The V gene end was trimmed by 3 bases and the J gene end by 3 bases; junction bases not matched to a gene: 5. CDR3 sequence: CASSFAGAYYEQYF. In DNA form, the CDR3 reads TGTGCCAGCAGTTTTGCGGGAGCGTACTACGAGCAGTACTTC.

CDR3: CASTFDRGPNQPQHF. The CDR3, as DNA: TGTGCCAGCACTTTCGACAGGGGCCCGAATCAGCCCCAGCATTTT. The chain links TRBV6-1 to TRBJ1-5, with TRBD1 identical over 8 bases. The germline V gene encodes CDR1 MNHNS and CDR2 SASEGT. The CDR3 runs to 15 residues. V lost 7 bases to trimming and J lost 4 bases; unmatched junction nucleotides: 9.

The chain combines TRBV5-4 with TRBJ2-2; D is possibly TRBD1 (5 bases). Trimming removed 3 bases at V and 4 bases at J, with 13 bases between. The CDR3 has 15 residues. Germline-derived CDR1 and CDR2 are SGHNT and YYREEE (reference sequence). The CDR3 coding sequence is TGTGCCAGCAGCTCACGGCAGGGTACCACCGGGGAGCTGTTTTTT. Amino acids: CASSSRQGTTGELFF.

The J gene is TRBJ2-1, the V gene TRBV7-6, with 10 bases lining up with TRBD2. From germline, CDR1 is SGHVS and CDR2 FNYEAQ. This CDR3 has 18 amino acids. V was clipped by 1 base and J by 4 bases; unmatched bases: 10. This CDR3 is CASSLVLAGEGTYNEQFF. Here the CDR3 DNA reads TGTGCCAGCAGCTTAGTTCTAGCGGGAGAGGGGACTTACAATGAGCAGTTCTTC.

In its sample, this clone was seen once. The chain recombines TRBV7-9 with TRBJ1-1; D is undetermined. CDR1 and CDR2 (germline): SEHNR, FQNEAQ (reference sequence). This CDR3 contains 15 residues. Trimming left V 3 bases short and J 5 bases short, with 16 bases between. CDR3 region: CASSFASLSVTEAFF. CDR3 DNA sequence: TGTGCCAGCAGCTTTGCGTCTCTCTCGGTAACTGAAGCTTTCTTT.

This chain connects TRBV7-2 to TRBJ2-2; D is ambiguous. Trimming stripped 4 bases from V and 9 bases from J, with 9 bases between. Germline V CDR1 and CDR2: SGHTA, FQGNSA. The CDR3 extends over 12 amino acids. The CDR3 nucleotides are TGTGCCAGCAGCTCGCGTACCAGGGAGCTGTTTTTT. Translation: CASSSRTRELFF.

V usage is TRBV5-1 and J usage is TRBJ2-1; TRBD1 matches at 7 bases. The CDR3 contains 14 residues. Looked up from germline, CDR1 is SGHRS and CDR2 is YFSETQ. The V gene end was trimmed by 6 bases and the J gene end by 3 bases; junction bases not matched to a gene: 6. The chain's CDR3 is CASTPGQNYNEQFF. CDR3 DNA sequence: TGCGCCAGCACCCCGGGACAGAACTACAATGAGCAGTTCTTC. Full variable domain (missing parts from reference TRBV5-1 and TRBJ2-1): KAGVTQTPRYLIKTRGQQVTLSCSPISGHRSVSWYQQTPGQGLQFLFEYFSETQRNKGNFPGRFSGRQFSNSRSEMNVSTLELGDSALYLCASTPGQNYNEQFFGPGTRLTVL.

This rearrangement joins TRBV6-5 to TRBJ1-1, with 9 nucleotides matching TRBD1. V trimming: 5 bases; J trimming: 11 bases; junction bases outside the gene matches: 6. The CDR3 loop spans 12 amino acids. CDR1 and CDR2 (germline): MNHEY, SVGAGI. The CDR3 coding sequence is TGTGCCAGCAGTCCGGGGGACAGGGACGCTTTCTTT. Residues: CASSPGDRDAFF.

The chain links TRBV18 to TRBJ2-1, with TRBD2 matching 14 bases. The CDR3 contains 17 residues. Germline trimming cut 8 bases from V and 1 base from J; bases unmatched to any gene: 7. Germline assignment: CDR1 KGHSH and CDR2 LQKENI. CDR3 residues: CASQGLAGDRSYNEQFF. The CDR3 region has the DNA TGTGCCAGCCAGGGACTAGCGGGAGACAGATCCTACAATGAGCAGTTCTTC.

V gene TRBV19 combines with J gene TRBJ1-1, with 9 bases fitting TRBD1. J gave up 6 bases and V 2 bases, and 1 base lay outside the gene matches. CDR1 LNHDA and CDR2 SQIVND come from the germline V gene (reference sequence). The CDR3 length is 13 residues. The CDR3 is CASSITGGSEAFF. The CDR3 nucleotides are TGTGCCAGTAGTATAACAGGGGGCTCTGAAGCTTTCTTT.

This chain connects TRBV5-6 to TRBJ1-2, with 8 bases identical to TRBD1. Trimming removed 5 bases from V and 5 bases from J; junction bases left unmatched: 11. Germline loops: CDR1 SGHDT, CDR2 YYEEEE. This CDR3 spans 15 amino acids. The chain's CDR3 is CASSHSQGVGYGYTF. The CDR3 coding sequence is TGTGCCAGCAGTCATTCACAGGGGGTGGGGTATGGCTACACCTTC.

CDR3 sequence: CASSYSDRGKKLFF. DNA of the CDR3: TGTGCCAGCAGTTACTCTGACAGGGGTAAAAAACTGTTTTTT. The gene calls are TRBV6-5 and TRBJ1-4; 8 bases agree with TRBD1. The CDR3 runs to 14 residues. Germline trimming cut 0 bases from V and 9 bases from J; bases unmatched to any gene: 3. Per the germline V gene, CDR1 is MNHEY and CDR2 is SVGAGI.

The gene calls are TRBV23-1 and TRBJ2-7, with TRBD1 identical over 12 bases. TRBV23-1 is given ORF status, its function remaining uncertain. With V trimmed by 6 bases and J by 7 bases, 13 bases remained unmatched. The CDR3 runs to 16 residues. The CDR3: CASSHFRDRGLEEQYF. In DNA form, the CDR3 reads TGCGCCAGCAGCCATTTCCGGGACAGGGGGCTAGAAGAGCAGTACTTC.

DNA for the CDR3: TGTGCCAGCAGTGACGGCATCGGAGCGGGAGTCCACGAGCAGTACTTC. It specifies CASSDGIGAGVHEQYF. The chain uses TRBV6-4 and TRBJ2-7; 8 bases are a match to TRBD2. Per germline, CDR1 MRHNA and CDR2 SNTAGT. The CDR3 totals 16 residues. V lost 2 bases and J lost 5; bases outside the gene matches: 11.

The chain joins TRBV4-1 to TRBJ1-2, with 10 bases lining up with TRBD1. CDR1 and CDR2 from the germline V gene are MGHRA and YSYEKL. The CDR3 extends over 16 amino acids. With V trimmed by 3 bases and J by 6 bases, 10 bases remained unmatched. The CDR3 region is CASSQADPGQGNGYTF. The CDR3 DNA follows: TGCGCCAGCAGCCAGGCAGACCCGGGACAGGGGAATGGCTACACCTTC.

This chain connects TRBV23-1 to TRBJ1-3, with TRBD1 matching 8 bases. Being an ORF, TRBV23-1 has a function that is uncertain. V gave up 2 bases and J gave up 0 bases; unmatched junction bases: 6. This CDR3 has 17 residues. The CDR3 DNA is TGCGCCAGCAGTCAAGAGGACAGGGCGCCCTCTGGAAACACCATATATTTT. It specifies CASSQEDRAPSGNTIYF.

This rearrangement joins TRBV7-9 to TRBJ2-7; D gene unclear. The CDR3 consists of 13 residues. From germline, CDR1 is SEHNR and CDR2 FQNEAQ (reference sequence). With 3 bases removed from V and 7 bases from J, the gap between germline ends came to 13 bases. CDR3 sequence reads: CASSFDPPREQYF. The CDR3 nucleotides read TGTGCCAGCAGCTTTGATCCTCCCCGGGAGCAGTACTTC.

The gene calls are TRBV7-9 and TRBJ2-7, with TRBD2 as a possible D gene (6 bases). CDR3 length: 16 residues. V was clipped by 6 bases and J by 5 bases, with 23 bases between them. From germline, CDR1 is SEHNR and CDR2 FQNEAQ (reference sequence). The CDR3 region is CASSGGVPLVEDEQYF. CDR3 bases: TGTGCCAGCAGTGGAGGGGTTCCTCTCGTGGAGGACGAGCAGTACTTC.

The chain couples TRBV7-9 to TRBJ2-2, with 7 bases lining up with TRBD2. In germline, CDR1 is SEHNR, CDR2 FQNEAQ (reference sequence). The CDR3 has 18 residues. After removal of 1 base from V and 3 bases from J, the junction contained 11 bases not matched to a gene. This chain's CDR3 is CASSLVIGGTRDTGELFF. The CDR3 DNA reads as TGTGCCAGCAGCTTAGTTATCGGGGGGACCAGGGACACCGGGGAGCTGTTTTTT.

This clone was counted once. The rearrangement uses TRBV30 and TRBJ2-4; D remains ambiguous. The length of the CDR3 is 12 residues. The germline CDR1 and CDR2 sequences are GTSNPN and SVGIG (reference sequence). V lost 0 bases and J lost 13, with 13 bases in between. CDR3 in DNA: TGTGCCTGGAGTGTACATCAGTTCCAACAGTACTTC. Translating gives CAWSVHQFQQYF.

The chain joins TRBV7-2 to TRBJ2-7, with TRBD2 matching over 8 bases. The CDR3 is 15 amino acids. Per the germline V gene, CDR1 is SGHTA and CDR2 is FQGNSA. Trimming took 2 bases from V and 5 from J; bases not matched to a gene: 8. The CDR3 here is CASSLFTLAVDEQYF. CDR3 DNA: TGTGCCAGCAGCTTATTTACACTAGCGGTGGACGAGCAGTACTTC.

The gene calls are TRBV4-1 and TRBJ2-3; 9 positions match TRBD1. This CDR3 has 14 residues. J gave up 2 bases and V 6 bases, and 3 bases lay outside the gene matches. The germline gives CDR1 MGHRA, CDR2 YSYEKL. CDR3 bases: TGCGCCAGCAGAGACAGGGGGAACACAGATACGCAGTATTTT. Translation: CASRDRGNTDTQYF.

The CDR3 bases are TGTGCCAGTAGTATTTCTTACAATGAGCAGTTCTTC. Translation gives CASSISYNEQFF. The chain links TRBV19 to TRBJ2-1; no reliable D call. V was pared by 3 bases and J by 4 bases, with 4 bases between. The length of the CDR3 is 12 residues. CDR1 is LNHDA and CDR2 is SQIVND in the germline V gene (reference sequence).

CDR3 DNA: TGTGCCAGCAGCTTAGTGGAGGGGTTGAATTATAATTCACCCCTCCACTTT. Its translation is CASSLVEGLNYNSPLHF. The rearrangement links TRBV11-3 to TRBJ1-6; D might be TRBD1 (5 bases). Trimming shortened V by 1 base and J by 4 bases, and 14 bases separated the two germline ends. CDR1 and CDR2 from the germline V gene are SGHNT and YENEEA. This CDR3 region has 17 residues.

The chain is built from TRBV29-1 and TRBJ1-4; TRBD1 might be the D (6 bases). CDR1 and CDR2 from the germline V gene are SQVTM and ANQGSEA. The CDR3 is made up of 13 amino acids. V gave up 5 bases and J gave up 5 bases, with 12 bases separating them. This CDR3 reads CSVRDIENEKLFF. CDR3 in DNA: TGCAGCGTTAGGGACATAGAGAATGAAAAACTGTTTTTT.

Only one count was recorded for this clone. The gene calls are TRBV11-3 and TRBJ1-1; possible D gene TRBD1, 5 bases. V was clipped by 1 base and J by 6 bases, with 12 bases between them. Germline V gene lookup returns CDR1 SGHNT and CDR2 YENEEA. There are 14 residues in the CDR3. CDR3 residues: CASSLVWGGAEAFF. The CDR3 DNA reads as TGTGCCAGCAGCTTAGTATGGGGCGGCGCTGAAGCTTTCTTT. The variable domain in full, completed from reference TRBV11-3 and TRBJ1-1, reads EAGVVQSPRYKIIEKKQPVAFWCNPISGHNTLYWYLQNLGQGPELLIRYENEEAVDDSQLPKDRFSAERLKGVDSTLKIQPAELGDSAVYLCASSLVWGGAEAFFGQGTRLTVV.